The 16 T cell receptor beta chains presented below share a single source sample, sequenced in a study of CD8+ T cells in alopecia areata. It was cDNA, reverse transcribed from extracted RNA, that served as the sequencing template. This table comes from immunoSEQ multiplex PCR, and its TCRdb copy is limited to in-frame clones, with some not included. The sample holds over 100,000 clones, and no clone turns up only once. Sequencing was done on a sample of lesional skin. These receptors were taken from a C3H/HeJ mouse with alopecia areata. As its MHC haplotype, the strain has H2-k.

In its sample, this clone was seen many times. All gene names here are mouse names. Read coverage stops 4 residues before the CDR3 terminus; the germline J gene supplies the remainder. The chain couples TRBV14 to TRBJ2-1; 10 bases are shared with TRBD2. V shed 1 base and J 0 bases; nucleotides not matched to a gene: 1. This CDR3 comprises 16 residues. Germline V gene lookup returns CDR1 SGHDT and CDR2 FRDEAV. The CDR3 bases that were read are TGTGCCAGCAGTTTCGGACTGGGGGATAACTATGCT. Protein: CASSFGLGDNYA. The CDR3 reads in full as CASSFGLGDNYAEQFF. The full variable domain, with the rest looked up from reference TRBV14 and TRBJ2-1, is EAGVTQSPRYAVLQEGQAVSFWCDPISGHDTLYWYQQPRDQGPQLLVYFRDEAVIDNSQLPSDRFSAVRPKGTNSTLKIQSAKQGDTATYLCASSFGLGDNYAEQFFGPGTRLTVL.

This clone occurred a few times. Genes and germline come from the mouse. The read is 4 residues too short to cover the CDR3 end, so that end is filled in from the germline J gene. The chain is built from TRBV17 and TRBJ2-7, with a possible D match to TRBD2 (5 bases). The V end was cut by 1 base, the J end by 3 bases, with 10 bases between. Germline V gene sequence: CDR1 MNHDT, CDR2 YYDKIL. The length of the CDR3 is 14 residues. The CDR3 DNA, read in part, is TGTGCTAGCAGTAGAGTCCTGGGCCACTAT. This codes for CASSRVLGHY. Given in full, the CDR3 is CASSRVLGHYEQYF.

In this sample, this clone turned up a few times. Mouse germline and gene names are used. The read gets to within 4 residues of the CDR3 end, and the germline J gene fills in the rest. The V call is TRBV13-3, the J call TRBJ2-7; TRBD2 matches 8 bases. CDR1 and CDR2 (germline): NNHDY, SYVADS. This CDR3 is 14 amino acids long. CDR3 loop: CASSDTGGAHEQYF. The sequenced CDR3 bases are TGTGCCAGCAGTGATACGGGGGGGGCCCAT.

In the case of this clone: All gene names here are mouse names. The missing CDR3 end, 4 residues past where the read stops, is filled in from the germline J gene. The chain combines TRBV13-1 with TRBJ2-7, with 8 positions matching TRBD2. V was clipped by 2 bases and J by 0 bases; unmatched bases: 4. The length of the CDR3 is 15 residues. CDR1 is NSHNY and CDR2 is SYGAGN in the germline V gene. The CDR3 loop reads CASSDWGASSYEQYF. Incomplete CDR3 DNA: TGTGCCAGCAGTGACTGGGGGGCGAGCTCCTAT.

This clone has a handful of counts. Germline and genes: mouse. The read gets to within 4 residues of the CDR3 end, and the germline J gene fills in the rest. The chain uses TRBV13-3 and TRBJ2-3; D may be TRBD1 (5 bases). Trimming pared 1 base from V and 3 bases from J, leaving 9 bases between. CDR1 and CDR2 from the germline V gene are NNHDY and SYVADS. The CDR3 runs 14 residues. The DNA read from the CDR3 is TGTGCCAGCAGTGATATCAGGGAGGCAGAA. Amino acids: CASSDIREAE. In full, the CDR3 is CASSDIREAETLYF.

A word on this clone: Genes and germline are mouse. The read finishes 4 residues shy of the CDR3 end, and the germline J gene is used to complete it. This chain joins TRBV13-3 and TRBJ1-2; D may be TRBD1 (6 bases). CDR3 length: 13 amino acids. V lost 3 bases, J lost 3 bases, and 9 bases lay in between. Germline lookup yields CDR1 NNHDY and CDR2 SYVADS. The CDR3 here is CASSAGVDSDYTF. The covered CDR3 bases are TGTGCCAGCAGTGCAGGGGTCGACTCC.

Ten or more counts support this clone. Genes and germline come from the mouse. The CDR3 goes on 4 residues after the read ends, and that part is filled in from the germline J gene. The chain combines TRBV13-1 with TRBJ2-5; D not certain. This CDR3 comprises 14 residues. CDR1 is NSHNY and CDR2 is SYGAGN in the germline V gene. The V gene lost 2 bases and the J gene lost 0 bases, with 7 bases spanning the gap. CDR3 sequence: CASSEYSNQDTQYF. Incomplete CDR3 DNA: TGTGCCAGCAGTGAGTACAGTAACCAAGAC.

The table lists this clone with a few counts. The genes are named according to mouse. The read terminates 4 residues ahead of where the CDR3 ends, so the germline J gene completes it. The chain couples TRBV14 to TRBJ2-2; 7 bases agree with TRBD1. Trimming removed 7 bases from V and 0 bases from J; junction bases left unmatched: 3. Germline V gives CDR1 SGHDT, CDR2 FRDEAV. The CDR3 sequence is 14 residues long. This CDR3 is CASGGQTNTGQLYF. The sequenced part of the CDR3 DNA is TGTGCCAGCGGGGGACAGACAAACACCGGG.

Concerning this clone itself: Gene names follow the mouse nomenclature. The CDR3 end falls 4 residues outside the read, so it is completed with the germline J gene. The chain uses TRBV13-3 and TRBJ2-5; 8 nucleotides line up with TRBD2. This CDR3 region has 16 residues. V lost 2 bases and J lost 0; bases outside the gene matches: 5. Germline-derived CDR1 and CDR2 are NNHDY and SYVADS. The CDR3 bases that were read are TGTGCCAGCAGTGACCCCACTGGGGGTAACCAAGAC. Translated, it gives CASSDPTGGNQD. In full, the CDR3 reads CASSDPTGGNQDTQYF.

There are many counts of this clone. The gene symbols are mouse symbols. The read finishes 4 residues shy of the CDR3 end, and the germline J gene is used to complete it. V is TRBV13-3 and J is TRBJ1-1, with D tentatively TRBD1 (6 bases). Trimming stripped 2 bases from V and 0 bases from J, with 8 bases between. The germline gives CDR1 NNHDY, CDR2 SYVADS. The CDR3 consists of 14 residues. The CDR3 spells CASSEGQPNTEVFF. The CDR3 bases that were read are TGTGCCAGCAGTGAAGGACAGCCAAACACA.

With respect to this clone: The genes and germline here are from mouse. The part of the CDR3 DNA that was read is TGTGCCAGCAGTGATGGCAGGGGGCGCTACTCC. Translating gives CASSDGRGRYS. The full CDR3 protein is CASSDGRGRYSDYTF. The V gene is TRBV13-3, the J gene TRBJ1-2; 8 positions agree with TRBD1. The read ends 4 residues before the CDR3 terminus; that terminus is restored from the germline J gene. In germline, CDR1 is NNHDY, CDR2 SYVADS. V gave up 0 bases and J gave up 3 bases; unmatched junction bases: 4. The CDR3 sequence is 15 residues long.

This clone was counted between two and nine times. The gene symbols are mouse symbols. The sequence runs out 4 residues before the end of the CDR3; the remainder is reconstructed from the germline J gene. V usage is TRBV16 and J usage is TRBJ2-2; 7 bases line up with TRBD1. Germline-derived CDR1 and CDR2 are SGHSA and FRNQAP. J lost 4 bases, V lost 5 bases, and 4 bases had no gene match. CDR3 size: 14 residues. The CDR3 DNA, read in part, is TGTGCAAGCAGCCTACAGGGGAGCACCGGG. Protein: CASSLQGSTG. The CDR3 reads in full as CASSLQGSTGQLYF.

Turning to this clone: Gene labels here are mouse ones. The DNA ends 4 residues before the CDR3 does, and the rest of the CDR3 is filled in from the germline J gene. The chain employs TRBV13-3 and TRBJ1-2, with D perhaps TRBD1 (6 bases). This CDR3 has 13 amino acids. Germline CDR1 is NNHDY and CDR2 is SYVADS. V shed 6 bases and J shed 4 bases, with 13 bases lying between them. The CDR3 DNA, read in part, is TGTGCCAGCAAGGGCCAGGGGATCTCC. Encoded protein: CASKGQGIS. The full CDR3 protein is CASKGQGISDYTF.

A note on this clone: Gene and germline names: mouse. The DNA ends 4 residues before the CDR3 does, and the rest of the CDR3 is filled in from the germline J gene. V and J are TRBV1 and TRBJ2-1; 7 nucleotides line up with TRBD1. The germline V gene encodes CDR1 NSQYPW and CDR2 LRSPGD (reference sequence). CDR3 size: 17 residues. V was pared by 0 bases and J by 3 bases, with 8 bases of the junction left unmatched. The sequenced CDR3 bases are TGCACCTGCAGTGCAGATCCATACGGGACAGTCTATGCT. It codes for CTCSADPYGTVYA. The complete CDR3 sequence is CTCSADPYGTVYAEQFF.

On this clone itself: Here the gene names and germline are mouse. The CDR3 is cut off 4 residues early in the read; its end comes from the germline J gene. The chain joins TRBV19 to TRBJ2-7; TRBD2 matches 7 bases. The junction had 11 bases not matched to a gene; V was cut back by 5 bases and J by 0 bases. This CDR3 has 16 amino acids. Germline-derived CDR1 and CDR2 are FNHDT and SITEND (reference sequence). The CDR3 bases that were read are TGTGCCAGCAGCTCCCCAGACTGGGTGAGCTCCTAT. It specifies CASSSPDWVSSY. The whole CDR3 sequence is CASSSPDWVSSYEQYF.

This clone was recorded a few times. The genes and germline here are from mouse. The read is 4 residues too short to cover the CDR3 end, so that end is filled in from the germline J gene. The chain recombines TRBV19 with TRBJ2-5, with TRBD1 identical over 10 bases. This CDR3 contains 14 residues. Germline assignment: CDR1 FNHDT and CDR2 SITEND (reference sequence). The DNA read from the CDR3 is TGTGCCAGCAGCCACGGGACAGGGGCAGAC. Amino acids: CASSHGTGAD. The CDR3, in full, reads CASSHGTGADTQYF.